The T cell receptor beta chain described here comes from a study of CD8+ T cells in alopecia areata. Per the germline V gene, CDR1 is SGHTA and CDR2 is FQGNSA. The V segment lost 4 bases and the J segment 1 base; nucleotides outside the gene matches: 7. This CDR3 has 16 amino acids. Extraction of RNA preceded its reverse transcription into cDNA, which served as the sequencing template. Using immunoSEQ multiplex PCR, the repertoire was profiled, and TCRdb retains in-frame clones only, with some absent. Among fewer than 150,000 clones listed, approximately 80% were seen once. Stated treatment: oral pan-JAK inhibitor, 5-10 mg twice daily.

This specimen was CD8+ T cells sorted from blood, taken at week 4, from a patient treated with tofacitinib. The chain is built from TRBV7-2 and TRBJ2-5, with 9 bases identical to TRBD1. This receptor was obtained from a human donor with alopecia areata. The CDR3 DNA follows: TGTGCCAGCAGCTCCTTCGCGGGACAGGGCCAAGAGACCCAGTACTTC. It translates to CASSSFAGQGQETQYF.